Presented here are 18 T cell receptor beta chains from one specimen sequenced in a study of yellow fever vaccine responses in identical twins. A single record per CDR3 protein comes from TCRdb applying MiXCR to the RT-PCR reads. The sample has about 9,600 distinct CDR3 sequences, less than 90% seen once. The specimen was T cells from blood (PBMCs), unsorted or a sorted subset (not recorded which), collected before or after yellow fever vaccination (not recorded which). All receptors come from a woman aged 18-29 years who received the yellow fever vaccine.

Only one count was recorded for this clonotype. V and J are TRBV7-6 and TRBJ2-2, with D perhaps TRBD1 or TRBD2 (5 bases each). CDR3 length: 13 amino acids. Germline values: CDR1 SGHVS, CDR2 FNYEAQ. Trimming removed 8 bases at V and 5 bases at J, with 12 bases between. The CDR3 bases are TGTGCCAGCGGTGACAGAGGGACCGGGGAGCTGTTTTTT. This sequence encodes CASGDRGTGELFF. Full variable domain (missing parts from reference TRBV7-6 and TRBJ2-2): GAGVSQSPRYKVTKRGQDVALRCDPISGHVSLYWYRQALGQGPEFLTYFNYEAQQDKSGLPNDRFSAERPEGSISTLTIQRTEQRDSAMYRCASGDRGTGELFFGEGSRLTVL.

The gene calls are TRBV3-1 and TRBJ2-4; D not certain. CDR1 is LGHDT, CDR2 YNNKEL, per germline (reference sequence). Trimming removed 4 bases from V and 7 bases from J, with 11 bases in between. The CDR3 runs 13 residues. The CDR3 sequence: CASSRGDRNIQYF. In DNA, the CDR3 is TGTGCCAGCAGCCGAGGAGACCGGAACATTCAGTACTTC.

CDR3 nucleotide sequence: TGCAGCGTTGAAAGAGGGGCTCAAGAGACCCAGTACTTC. Its translation: CSVERGAQETQYF. The chain couples TRBV29-1 to TRBJ2-5; D tentatively reads TRBD1 or TRBD2 (5 bases each). In germline, CDR1 is SQVTM, CDR2 ANQGSEA. The CDR3 spans 13 residues. V dropped 2 bases and J dropped 2 bases, with 9 bases sitting between them.

The chain has TRBV7-3 and TRBJ1-5, with 9 bases fitting TRBD1. CDR3 length: 15 amino acids. V lost 6 bases and J lost 5; bases outside the gene matches: 8. The germline V gene encodes CDR1 SGHTA and CDR2 FQGTGA. The CDR3 spells CASSSHRGLDQPQHF. CDR3 coding DNA: TGTGCCAGCAGTTCGCACAGGGGGCTGGATCAGCCCCAGCATTTT.

The genes are TRBV10-3 and TRBJ2-1; D may be TRBD2 (6 bases). Germline loops: CDR1 ENHRY, CDR2 SYGVKD. The V and J ends lost 7 bases and 0 bases respectively, with 13 bases between them. The CDR3 is 15 residues long. This chain's CDR3 is CAITGSGSSYNEQFF. The CDR3 coding sequence is TGTGCCATCACTGGTAGCGGCAGCTCCTACAATGAGCAGTTCTTC.

This clonotype was observed a few times. This chain connects TRBV3-1 to TRBJ2-3, with TRBD2 matching 11 bases. Germline assignment: CDR1 LGHDT and CDR2 YNNKEL (reference sequence). The V gene end was trimmed by 1 base and the J gene end by 6 bases; junction bases not matched to a gene: 3. There are 15 residues in the CDR3. The CDR3 is CASSQASSGRDTQYF. The CDR3 region has the DNA TGTGCCAGCAGCCAAGCCTCTAGCGGGAGGGATACGCAGTATTTT.

The genes are TRBV11-1 and TRBJ1-5, with D hard to call. The V gene lost 5 bases and the J gene lost 9 bases, with 11 bases spanning the gap. This CDR3 contains 12 residues. In germline, CDR1 is SGHAT, CDR2 FQDESV (reference sequence). As DNA, the CDR3 is TGTGCCAGCAGCGCTCCCTTTGGGCCCCAGCATTTT. This gives the protein CASSAPFGPQHF.

The rearrangement joins TRBV18 to TRBJ2-5; D remains ambiguous. From germline, CDR1 is KGHSH and CDR2 LQKENI. Trimming removed 1 base at V and 5 bases at J, with 11 bases between. The CDR3 extends over 14 amino acids. This chain's CDR3 is CASSPRSRMETQYF. The CDR3, as DNA: TGTGCCAGCTCACCACGGTCGAGAATGGAGACCCAGTACTTC.

A single count supports this clonotype. This chain joins TRBV2 and TRBJ2-5; possible D gene TRBD1, 5 bases. CDR1 and CDR2 from the germline V gene are SNHLY and FYNNEI. CDR3 size: 12 residues. The ends were cut back, 3 bases at V and 4 bases at J, with 6 bases in the middle. This CDR3 is CASSEQGETQYF. CDR3 bases: TGTGCCAGCAGTGAGCAGGGAGAGACCCAGTACTTC.

The chain joins TRBV2 to TRBJ2-7; TRBD2 matches 11 bases. The V and J ends lost 7 bases and 4 bases, in that order; junction bases with no gene match: 3. Germline V gene sequence: CDR1 SNHLY, CDR2 FYNNEI. This CDR3 is built from 13 residues. CDR3 sequence: CASTGLADYEQYF. DNA of the CDR3: TGTGCCAGCACGGGACTAGCGGATTACGAGCAGTACTTC.

The V gene is TRBV28, the J gene TRBJ2-3; the D gene could be TRBD1 or TRBD2 (5 bases each). The CDR3 contains 15 residues. Germline V gene sequence: CDR1 MDHEN, CDR2 SYDVKM. V dropped 3 bases and J dropped 0 bases, with 10 bases sitting between them. The CDR3 DNA reads as TGTGCCAGCAGTTTCGGAGGACATAGCACAGATACGCAGTATTTT. Protein sequence: CASSFGGHSTDTQYF.

This chain joins TRBV12-3 or TRBV12-4 and TRBJ2-7; D ambiguous. This CDR3 region has 12 residues. Deletions cut 3 bases from V and 4 bases from J, with 7 bases between. CDR3 DNA: TGTGCCAGCAGTTTTGACGGATACGAGCAGTACGTC. It specifies CASSFDGYEQYV.

This clonotype turned up a few times. The chain couples TRBV12-5 to TRBJ1-5; 7 nucleotides align to TRBD1. The germline V gene has CDR1 LGHNT and CDR2 FRNRAP. V was pared by 6 bases and J by 5 bases, with 13 bases of the junction left unmatched. This CDR3 has 16 residues. The CDR3 sequence is CASGPPTGKVDQPQHF. The CDR3 coding sequence is TGTGCTAGTGGCCCCCCGACAGGGAAGGTGGATCAGCCCCAGCATTTT.

The chain combines TRBV2 with TRBJ2-1, with D perhaps matching TRBD2 (6 bases). From germline, CDR1 is SNHLY and CDR2 FYNNEI. The V end lost 2 bases, the J end lost 7 bases, and 15 bases lay between the germline ends. The CDR3 runs to 15 residues. The DNA of the CDR3 is TGTGCCAGCAGTGAACGGAGGGGCGGGTGGAATGAGCAGTTCTTC. Amino acid sequence: CASSERRGGWNEQFF.

The chain links TRBV12-5 to TRBJ1-1; 7 bases map to TRBD1. Germline V gene lookup returns CDR1 LGHNT and CDR2 FRNRAP. This CDR3 is 14 amino acids long. V was clipped by 4 bases and J by 4 bases; unmatched bases: 6. The CDR3: CASGSQTGITEAFF. The CDR3 coding sequence is TGTGCTAGTGGTTCCCAGACAGGGATCACTGAAGCTTTCTTT.

In this sample, this clonotype turned up a few times. V usage is TRBV6-1 and J usage is TRBJ1-2; TRBD1 matches 7 bases. The germline CDR1 and CDR2 sequences are MNHNS and SASEGT. This CDR3 contains 13 residues. Losses at the gene ends were 6 bases for V and 4 bases for J; bases not matched to a gene: 5. The CDR3 reads CASSLQGPYGYTF. The CDR3 DNA follows: TGTGCCAGCAGCCTACAGGGGCCCTATGGCTACACCTTC.

This chain connects TRBV2 to TRBJ2-2; 8 bases align to TRBD1. This CDR3 spans 15 amino acids. The germline CDR1 and CDR2 sequences are SNHLY and FYNNEI. With 7 bases clipped from V and 0 bases from J, the junction kept 4 bases outside the gene matches. CDR3 loop: CASILTGANTGELFF. As DNA, the CDR3 is TGTGCCAGCATTTTGACAGGGGCGAACACCGGGGAGCTGTTTTTT. The whole variable domain, remainder taken from reference TRBV2 and TRBJ2-2, is EPEVTQTPSHQVTQMGQEVILRCVPISNHLYFYWYRQILGQKVEFLVSFYNNEISEKSEIFDDQFSVERPDGSNFTLKIRSTKLEDSAMYFCASILTGANTGELFFGEGSRLTVL.

CDR3 residues: CASSSSWGQETQYF. As DNA, the CDR3 is TGTGCCAGCAGCAGTTCTTGGGGACAGGAGACCCAGTACTTC. The chain links TRBV4-2 to TRBJ2-5, with 7 bases that match TRBD1. J gave up 5 bases and V 5 bases, and 8 bases lay outside the gene matches. The CDR3 loop spans 14 amino acids. CDR1 LGHNA and CDR2 YNFKEQ come from the germline V gene.